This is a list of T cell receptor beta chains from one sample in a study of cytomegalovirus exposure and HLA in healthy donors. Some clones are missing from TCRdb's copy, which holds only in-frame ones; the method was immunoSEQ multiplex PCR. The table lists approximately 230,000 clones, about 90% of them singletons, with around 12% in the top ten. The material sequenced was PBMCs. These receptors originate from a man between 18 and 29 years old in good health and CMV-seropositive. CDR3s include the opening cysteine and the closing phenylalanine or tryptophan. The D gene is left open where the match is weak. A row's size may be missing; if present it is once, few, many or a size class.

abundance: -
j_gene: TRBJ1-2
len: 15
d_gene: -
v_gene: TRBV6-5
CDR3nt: TGTGCCAGCAGTTACACCGATTCAGGCTACTATGGCTACACCTTC
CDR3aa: CASSYTDSGYYGYTF

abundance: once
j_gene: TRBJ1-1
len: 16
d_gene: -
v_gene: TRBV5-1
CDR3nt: TGCGCCAGCAGCTTAAATACCATTGGCCGGGGCGAGGGAGCTTTCTTT
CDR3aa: CASSLNTIGRGEGAFF

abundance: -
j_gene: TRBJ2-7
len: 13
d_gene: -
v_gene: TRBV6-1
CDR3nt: TGTGCCAGCAGAAGGCAGGGCGTCGACGAGCAGTACTTC
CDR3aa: CASRRQGVDEQYF

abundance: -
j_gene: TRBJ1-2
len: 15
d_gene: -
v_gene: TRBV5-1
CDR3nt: TGCGCCAGCAGCTTGTATGGCCAGATCAACTATGGCTACACCTTC
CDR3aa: CASSLYGQINYGYTF

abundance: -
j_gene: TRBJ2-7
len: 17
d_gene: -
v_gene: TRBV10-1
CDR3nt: TGCGCCAGCAGTGAGTCGAAGGTGGACGGGGGTCCCAACGAGCAGTACTTC
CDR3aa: CASSESKVDGGPNEQYF

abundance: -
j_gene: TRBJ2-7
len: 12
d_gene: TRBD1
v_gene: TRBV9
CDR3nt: TGTGCCAGCAGCGGAACAGGGGGGGAGCAGTACTTC
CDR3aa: CASSGTGGEQYF

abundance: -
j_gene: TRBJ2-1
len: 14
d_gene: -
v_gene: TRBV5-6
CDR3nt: TGTGCCAGCGGTGGGGGAGTCTCCTACAATGAGCAGTTCTTC
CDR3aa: CASGGGVSYNEQFF

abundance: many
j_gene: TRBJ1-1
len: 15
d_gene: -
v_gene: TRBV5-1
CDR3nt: TGCGCCAGCAGCTCAGCCCCCTTGATGAACACTGAAGCTTTCTTT
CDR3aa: CASSSAPLMNTEAFF

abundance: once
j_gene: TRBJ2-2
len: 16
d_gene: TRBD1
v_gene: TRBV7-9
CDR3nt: TGTGCCAGCAGCTTAGCGAGAGGACAGGGCACCGGGGAGCTGTTTTTT
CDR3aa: CASSLARGQGTGELFF

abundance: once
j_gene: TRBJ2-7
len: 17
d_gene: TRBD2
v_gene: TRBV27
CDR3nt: TGTGCCAGCAGTTTATTTGGTGTAGCGGGAGGGATCTACGAGCAGTACTTC
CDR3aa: CASSLFGVAGGIYEQYF

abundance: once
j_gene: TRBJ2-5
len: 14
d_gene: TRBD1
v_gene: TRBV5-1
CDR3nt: TGCGCCAGCAGCCACGGACAGGGCCAAGAGACCCAGTACTTC
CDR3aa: CASSHGQGQETQYF

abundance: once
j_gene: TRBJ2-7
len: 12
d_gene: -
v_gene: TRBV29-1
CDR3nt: TGCAGCGTTGAAGTAAATTCCTACGAGCAGTACTTC
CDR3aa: CSVEVNSYEQYF

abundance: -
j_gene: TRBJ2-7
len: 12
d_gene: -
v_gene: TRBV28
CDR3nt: TGTGCCAGCAGTCCCGCTAGCTACGAGCAGTACTTC
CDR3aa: CASSPASYEQYF

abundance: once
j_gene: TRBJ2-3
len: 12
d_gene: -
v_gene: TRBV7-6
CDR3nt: TGTGCCAGCAGCGAACGCACAGATACGCAGTATTTT
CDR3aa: CASSERTDTQYF

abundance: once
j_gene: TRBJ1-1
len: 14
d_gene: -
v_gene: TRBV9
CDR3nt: TGTGCCAGCAGCGTAGATGGAATGAACACTGAAGCTTTCTTT
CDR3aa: CASSVDGMNTEAFF

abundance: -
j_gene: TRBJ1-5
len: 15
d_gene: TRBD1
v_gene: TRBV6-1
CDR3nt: TGTGCCAGCAGTGAAGGAGACAGGGGATACCAGCCCCAGCATTTT
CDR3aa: CASSEGDRGYQPQHF

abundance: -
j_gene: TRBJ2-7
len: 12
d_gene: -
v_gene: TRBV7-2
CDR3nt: TGTGCCAGCAGCTTAGTACTCTACGAGCAGTACTTC
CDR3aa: CASSLVLYEQYF

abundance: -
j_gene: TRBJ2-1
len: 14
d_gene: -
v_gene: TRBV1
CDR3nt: TGCACCAGCAGCCAGAGGACTAGTCGCAATGAGCAGTTCTTC
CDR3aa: CTSSQRTSRNEQFF

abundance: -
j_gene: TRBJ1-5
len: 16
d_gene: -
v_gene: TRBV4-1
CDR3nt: TGCGCCAGCAGCCAAGTAAACACTGGTTTCGATCAGCCCCAGCATTTT
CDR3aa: CASSQVNTGFDQPQHF

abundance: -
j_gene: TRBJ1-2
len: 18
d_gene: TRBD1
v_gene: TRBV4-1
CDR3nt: TGCGCCAGCAGCCAAGGGAAAGGGACAGCCCCCGCGTCCTATGGCTACACCTTC
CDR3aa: CASSQGKGTAPASYGYTF

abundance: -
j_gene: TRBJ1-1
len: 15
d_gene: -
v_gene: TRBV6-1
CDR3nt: TGTGCCAGCAGTGAAATAGGGGGGTTGGGCACTGAAGCTTTCTTT
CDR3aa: CASSEIGGLGTEAFF

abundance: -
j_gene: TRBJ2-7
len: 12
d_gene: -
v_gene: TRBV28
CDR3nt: TGTGCCAGCGGCAGGACTGACTACGAGCAGTACTTC
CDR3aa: CASGRTDYEQYF

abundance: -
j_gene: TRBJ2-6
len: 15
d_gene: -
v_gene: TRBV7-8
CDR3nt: TGTGCCAGCAGCTTAGACCCCGGGGGGGCCAACGTCCTGACTTTC
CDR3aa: CASSLDPGGANVLTF

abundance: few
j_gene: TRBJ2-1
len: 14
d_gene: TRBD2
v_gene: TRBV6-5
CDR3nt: TGTGCCAGCAGTTCGGGACTAGCGGGGAATGAGCAGTTCTTC
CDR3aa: CASSSGLAGNEQFF

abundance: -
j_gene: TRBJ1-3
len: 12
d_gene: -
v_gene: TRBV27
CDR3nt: TGTGCCATCGGAGGGTCTGGAAACACCATATATTTT
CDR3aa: CAIGGSGNTIYF

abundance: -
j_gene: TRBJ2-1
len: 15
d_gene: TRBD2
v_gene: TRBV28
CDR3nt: TGTGCCAGCAGTTTCAGGACTAGCGTTTACAATGAGCAGTTCTTC
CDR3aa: CASSFRTSVYNEQFF

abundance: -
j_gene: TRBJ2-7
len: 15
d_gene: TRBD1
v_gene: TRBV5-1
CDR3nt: TGCGCCAGCAGCTTTCGGCAGGGGGTGTTCTACGAGCAGTACTTC
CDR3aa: CASSFRQGVFYEQYF

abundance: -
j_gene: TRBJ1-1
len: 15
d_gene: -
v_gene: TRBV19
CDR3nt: TGTGCCAGTAGTATCCTACAGGGCGCTAACACTGAAGCTTTCTTT
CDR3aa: CASSILQGANTEAFF

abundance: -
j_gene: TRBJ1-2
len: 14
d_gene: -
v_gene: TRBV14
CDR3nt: TGTGCCAGCAGCCCCTTGGCGACCTACTATGGCTACACCTTC
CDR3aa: CASSPLATYYGYTF

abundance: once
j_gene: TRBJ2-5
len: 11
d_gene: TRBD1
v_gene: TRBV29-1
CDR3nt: TGCAGCGGGACAGGGGGCGAGACCCAGTACTTC
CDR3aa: CSGTGGETQYF

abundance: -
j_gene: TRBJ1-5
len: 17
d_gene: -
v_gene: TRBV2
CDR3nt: TGTGCCAGCGGCGGGGTAGGATCTTTCAATAGCAATCAGCCCCAGCATTTT
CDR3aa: CASGGVGSFNSNQPQHF

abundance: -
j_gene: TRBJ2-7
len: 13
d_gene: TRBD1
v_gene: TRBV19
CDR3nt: TGTGCCAGTAGGCCGGGACAGGGGCTCGAGCAGTACTTC
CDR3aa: CASRPGQGLEQYF

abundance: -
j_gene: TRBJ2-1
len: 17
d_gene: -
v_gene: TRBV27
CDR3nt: TGTGCCAGCACCGCGAGAGGGATCCTCAGTGGGTACAATGAGCAGTTCTTC
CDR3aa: CASTARGILSGYNEQFF

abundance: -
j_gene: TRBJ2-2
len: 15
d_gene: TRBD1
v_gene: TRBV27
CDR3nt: TGTGCCAGCGGTTCCAGGGGGCGCGTTCTCGGGGAGCTGTTTTTT
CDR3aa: CASGSRGRVLGELFF

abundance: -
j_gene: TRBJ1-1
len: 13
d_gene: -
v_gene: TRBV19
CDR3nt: TGTGCCAGTAGTTGGAAGGGTTCCACTGAAGCTTTCTTT
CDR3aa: CASSWKGSTEAFF

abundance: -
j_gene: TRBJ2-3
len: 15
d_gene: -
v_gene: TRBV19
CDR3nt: TGTGCCAGTAGTATAAGCGAAATTAGCACAGATACGCAGTATTTT
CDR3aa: CASSISEISTDTQYF

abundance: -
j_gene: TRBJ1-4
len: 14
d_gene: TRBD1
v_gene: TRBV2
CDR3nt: TGTGCCAGCAGCAACAGGGGGTTTCACGAAAAACTGTTTTTT
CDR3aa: CASSNRGFHEKLFF

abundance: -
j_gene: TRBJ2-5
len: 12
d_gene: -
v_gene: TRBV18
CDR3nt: TGTGCCAGCTCACTCGAAGGAGAGACCCAGTACTTC
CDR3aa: CASSLEGETQYF

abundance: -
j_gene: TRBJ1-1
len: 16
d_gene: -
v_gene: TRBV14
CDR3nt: TGTGCCAGCAGCCGTGAGGGCAGACAAATGAACACTGAAGCTTTCTTT
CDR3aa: CASSREGRQMNTEAFF

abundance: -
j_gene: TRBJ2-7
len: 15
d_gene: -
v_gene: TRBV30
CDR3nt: TGTGCCTGGAGTGCCCCATCCAGGGGACCCTACGAGCAGTACTTC
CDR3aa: CAWSAPSRGPYEQYF

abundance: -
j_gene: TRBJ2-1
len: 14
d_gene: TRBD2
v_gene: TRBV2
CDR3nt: TGTGCCAGCCCGGGGCTAGCGGGGGCGGGTGAGCAGTTCTTC
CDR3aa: CASPGLAGAGEQFF

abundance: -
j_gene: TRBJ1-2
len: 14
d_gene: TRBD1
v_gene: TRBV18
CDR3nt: TGTGCCAGCTCACCACGGACAGGAGTCTATGGCTACACCTTC
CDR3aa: CASSPRTGVYGYTF

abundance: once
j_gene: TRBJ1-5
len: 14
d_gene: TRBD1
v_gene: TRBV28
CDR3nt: TGTGCCAGCAGTTTTAGAGGGGGCTATCAGCCCCAGCATTTT
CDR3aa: CASSFRGGYQPQHF

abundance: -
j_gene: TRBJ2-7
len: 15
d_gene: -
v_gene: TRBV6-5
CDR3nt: TGTGCCAGCAGTTACCCACAGGGCCTGACCTACGAGCAGTACTTC
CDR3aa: CASSYPQGLTYEQYF

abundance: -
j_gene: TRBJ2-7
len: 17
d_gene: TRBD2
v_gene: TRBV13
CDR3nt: TGTGCCAGCAGCTTATACCTGGACCCGGGGAGGGATTTCGAGCAGTACTTC
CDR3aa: CASSLYLDPGRDFEQYF

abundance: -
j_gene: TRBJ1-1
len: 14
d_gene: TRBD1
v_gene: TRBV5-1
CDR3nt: TGCGCCAGCAGCGGCAGGGGGCTGGACACTGAAGCTTTCTTT
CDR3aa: CASSGRGLDTEAFF

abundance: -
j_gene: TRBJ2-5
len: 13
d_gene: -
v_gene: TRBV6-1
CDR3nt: TGTGCCAGCACTTCGGGGGCAGGGGAGACCCAGTACTTC
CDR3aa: CASTSGAGETQYF

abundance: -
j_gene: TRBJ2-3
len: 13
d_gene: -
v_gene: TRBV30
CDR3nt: TGTGCCTGGAGTGCCACTAGCACAGATACGCAGTATTTT
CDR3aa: CAWSATSTDTQYF

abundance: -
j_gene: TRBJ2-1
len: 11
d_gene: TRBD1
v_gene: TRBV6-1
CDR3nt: TGTGCCAGCAGTGGAGGGGACAGGGAGTTCTTC
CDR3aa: CASSGGDREFF

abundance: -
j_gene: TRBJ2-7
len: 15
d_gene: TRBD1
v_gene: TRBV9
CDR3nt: TGTGCCAGCAGCAATCGACAGGGAATGCTCTACGAGCAGTACTTC
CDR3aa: CASSNRQGMLYEQYF

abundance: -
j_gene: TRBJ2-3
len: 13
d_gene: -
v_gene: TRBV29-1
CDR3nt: TGCAGCGTTGGGGGCAGGGTGACAGATACGCAGTATTTT
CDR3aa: CSVGGRVTDTQYF

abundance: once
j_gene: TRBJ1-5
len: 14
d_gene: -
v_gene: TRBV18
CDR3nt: TGTGCCAGCTCAACCCAGGGCCTAGGGCAGCCCCAGCATTTT
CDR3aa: CASSTQGLGQPQHF

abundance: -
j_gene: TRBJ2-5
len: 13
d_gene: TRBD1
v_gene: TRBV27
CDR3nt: TGTGCCAGCAGCCGAAGGGGGCGGGAGACCCAGTACTTC
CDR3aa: CASSRRGRETQYF

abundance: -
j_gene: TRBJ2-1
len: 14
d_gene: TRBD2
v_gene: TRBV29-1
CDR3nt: TGCAGCGTTGGATGGACTAGCGGGAGTGGTGAGCAGTTCTTC
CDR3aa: CSVGWTSGSGEQFF

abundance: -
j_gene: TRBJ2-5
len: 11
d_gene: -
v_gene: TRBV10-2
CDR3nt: TGCGCCAGCAGCCCCGGAGAGACCCAGTACTTC
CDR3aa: CASSPGETQYF

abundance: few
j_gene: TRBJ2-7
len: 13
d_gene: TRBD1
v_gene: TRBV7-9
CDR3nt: TGTGCCAGCAGTCCCACAGGGGTCTACGAGCAGTACTTC
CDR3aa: CASSPTGVYEQYF

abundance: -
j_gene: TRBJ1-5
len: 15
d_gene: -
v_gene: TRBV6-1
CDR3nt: TGTGCCAGCAGTGAAAGAACTTTCTTTGGTCAGCCCCAGCATTTT
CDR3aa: CASSERTFFGQPQHF